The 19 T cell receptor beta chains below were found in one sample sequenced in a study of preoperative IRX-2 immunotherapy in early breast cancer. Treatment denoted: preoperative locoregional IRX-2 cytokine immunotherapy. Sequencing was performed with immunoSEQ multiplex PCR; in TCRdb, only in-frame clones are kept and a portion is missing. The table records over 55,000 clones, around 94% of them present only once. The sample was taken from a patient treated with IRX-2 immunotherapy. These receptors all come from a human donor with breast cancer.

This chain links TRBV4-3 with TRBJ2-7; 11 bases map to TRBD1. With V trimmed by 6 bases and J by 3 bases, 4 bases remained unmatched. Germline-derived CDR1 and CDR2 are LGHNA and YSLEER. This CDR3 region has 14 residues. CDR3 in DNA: TGCGCCAGCAGACCCGGGACAGGGGGCTACGAGCAGTACTTC. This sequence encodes CASRPGTGGYEQYF.

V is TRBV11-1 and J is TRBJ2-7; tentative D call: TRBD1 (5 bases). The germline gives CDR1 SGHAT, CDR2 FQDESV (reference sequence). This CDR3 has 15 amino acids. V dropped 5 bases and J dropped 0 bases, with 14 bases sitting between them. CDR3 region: CASSRQRTFSYEQYF. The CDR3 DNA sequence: TGTGCCAGCAGCAGACAGCGTACTTTCTCCTACGAGCAGTACTTC.

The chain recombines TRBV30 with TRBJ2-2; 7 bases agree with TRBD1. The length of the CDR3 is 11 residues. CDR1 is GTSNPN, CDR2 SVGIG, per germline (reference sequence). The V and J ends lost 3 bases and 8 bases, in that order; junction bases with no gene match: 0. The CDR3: CAWRGQGELFF. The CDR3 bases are TGTGCCTGGAGGGGACAGGGGGAGCTGTTTTTT.

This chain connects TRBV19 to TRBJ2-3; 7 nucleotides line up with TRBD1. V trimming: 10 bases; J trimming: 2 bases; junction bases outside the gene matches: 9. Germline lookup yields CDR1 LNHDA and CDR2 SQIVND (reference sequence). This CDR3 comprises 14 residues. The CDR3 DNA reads TGTGCCACAGGGACAGTGGCACACACAGATACGCAGTATTTT. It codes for CATGTVAHTDTQYF.

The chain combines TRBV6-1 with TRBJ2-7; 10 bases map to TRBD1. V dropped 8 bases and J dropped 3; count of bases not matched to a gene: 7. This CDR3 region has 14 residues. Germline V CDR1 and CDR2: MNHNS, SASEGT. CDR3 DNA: TGTGCCAGCGCGACAGGGGGCGCTTTCTACGAGCAGTACTTC. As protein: CASATGGAFYEQYF.

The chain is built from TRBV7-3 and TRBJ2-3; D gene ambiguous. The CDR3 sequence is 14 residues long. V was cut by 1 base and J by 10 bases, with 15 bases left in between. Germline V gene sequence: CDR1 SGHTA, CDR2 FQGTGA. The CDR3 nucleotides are TGTGCCAGCAGCTTAAACGTAGGGCCCTCTCCGCAGTATTTT. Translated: CASSLNVGPSPQYF.

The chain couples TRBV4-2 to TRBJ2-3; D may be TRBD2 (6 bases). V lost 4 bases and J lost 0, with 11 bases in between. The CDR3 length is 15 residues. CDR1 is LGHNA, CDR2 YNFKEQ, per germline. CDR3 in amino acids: CASSLGGLSTDTQYF. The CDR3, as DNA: TGTGCCAGCAGCCTTGGGGGACTTAGCACAGATACGCAGTATTTT.

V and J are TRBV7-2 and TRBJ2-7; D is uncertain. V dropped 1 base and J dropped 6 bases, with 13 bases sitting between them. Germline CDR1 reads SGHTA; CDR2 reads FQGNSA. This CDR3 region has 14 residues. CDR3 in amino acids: CASSLEPALAEQYF. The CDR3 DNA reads TGTGCCAGCAGCTTAGAGCCCGCCCTCGCCGAGCAGTACTTC.

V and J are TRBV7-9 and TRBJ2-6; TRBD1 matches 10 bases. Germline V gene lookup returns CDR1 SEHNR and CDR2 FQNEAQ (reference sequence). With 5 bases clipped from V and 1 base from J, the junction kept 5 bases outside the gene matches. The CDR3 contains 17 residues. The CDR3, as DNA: TGTGCCAGCAGCCCCGGACAGGGGGGATCTGGGGCCAACGTCCTGACTTTC. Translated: CASSPGQGGSGANVLTF.

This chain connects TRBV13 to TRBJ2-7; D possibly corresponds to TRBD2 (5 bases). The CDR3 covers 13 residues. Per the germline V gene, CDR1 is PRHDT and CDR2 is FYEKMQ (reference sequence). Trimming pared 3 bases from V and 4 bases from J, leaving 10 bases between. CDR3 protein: CASSFRIAYEQYF. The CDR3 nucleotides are TGTGCCAGCAGCTTTCGGATAGCGTACGAGCAGTACTTC.

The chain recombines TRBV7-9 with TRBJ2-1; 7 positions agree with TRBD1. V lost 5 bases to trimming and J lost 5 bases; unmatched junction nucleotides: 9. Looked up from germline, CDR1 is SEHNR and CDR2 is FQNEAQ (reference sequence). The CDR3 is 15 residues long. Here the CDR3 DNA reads TGTGCCAGCAGCCGAGGGGGCGGACCTAACAATGAGCAGTTCTTC. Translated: CASSRGGGPNNEQFF. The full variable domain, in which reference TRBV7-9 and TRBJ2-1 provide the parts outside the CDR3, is DTGVSQNPRHKITKRGQNVTFRCDPISEHNRLYWYRQTLGQGPEFLTYFQNEAQLEKSRLLSDRFSAERPKGSFSTLEIQRTEQGDSAMYLCASSRGGGPNNEQFFGPGTRLTVL.

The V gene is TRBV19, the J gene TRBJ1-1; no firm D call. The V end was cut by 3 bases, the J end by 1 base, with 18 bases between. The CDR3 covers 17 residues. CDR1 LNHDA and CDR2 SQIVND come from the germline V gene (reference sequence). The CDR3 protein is CASSIYPWSQANTEAFF. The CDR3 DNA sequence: TGTGCCAGTAGTATTTACCCGTGGAGCCAGGCGAACACTGAAGCTTTCTTT. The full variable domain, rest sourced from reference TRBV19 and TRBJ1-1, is DGGITQSPKYLFRKEGQNVTLSCEQNLNHDAMYWYRQDPGQGLRLIYYSQIVNDFQKGDIAEGYSVSREKKESFPLTVTSAQKNPTAFYLCASSIYPWSQANTEAFFGQGTRLTVV.

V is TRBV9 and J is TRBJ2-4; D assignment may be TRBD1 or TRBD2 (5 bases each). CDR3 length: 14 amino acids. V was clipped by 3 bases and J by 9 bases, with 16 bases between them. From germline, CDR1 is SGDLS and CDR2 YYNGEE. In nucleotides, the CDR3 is TGTGCCAGCAGCGGACAGAGTCTTGGAGGCATTCAGTACTTC. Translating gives CASSGQSLGGIQYF.

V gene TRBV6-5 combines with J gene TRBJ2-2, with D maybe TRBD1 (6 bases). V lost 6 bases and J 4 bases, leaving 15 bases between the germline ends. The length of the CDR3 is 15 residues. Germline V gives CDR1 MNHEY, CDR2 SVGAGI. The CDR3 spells CASRRDNLPTGELFF. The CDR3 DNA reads TGTGCCAGCAGGAGGGACAATCTCCCCACCGGGGAGCTGTTTTTT.

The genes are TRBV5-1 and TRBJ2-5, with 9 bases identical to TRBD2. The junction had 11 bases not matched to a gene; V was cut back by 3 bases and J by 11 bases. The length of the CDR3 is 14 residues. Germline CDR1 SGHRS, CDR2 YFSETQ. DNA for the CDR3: TGCGCCAGCAGCTATATAGCGGGAGTTGGAGAGCAGTACTTC. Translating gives CASSYIAGVGEQYF.

CDR3: CASSIGGSTDTQYF. Written as DNA, the CDR3 is TGTGCCAGTAGTATTGGGGGGTCCACAGATACGCAGTATTTT. V usage is TRBV19 and J usage is TRBJ2-3; D might be TRBD2 (6 bases). With 3 bases removed from V and 2 bases from J, the gap between germline ends came to 9 bases. From germline, CDR1 is LNHDA and CDR2 SQIVND (reference sequence). This CDR3 contains 14 residues.

The CDR3 region has the DNA TGTGCCAGTTCGTGGAGTTCTGGGGCCAACGTCCTGACTTTC. Amino acid sequence: CASSWSSGANVLTF. The genes are TRBV19 and TRBJ2-6, with D uncertain. V lost 8 bases and J lost 1, with 9 bases in between. Germline V gives CDR1 LNHDA, CDR2 SQIVND (reference sequence). This CDR3 region has 14 residues.

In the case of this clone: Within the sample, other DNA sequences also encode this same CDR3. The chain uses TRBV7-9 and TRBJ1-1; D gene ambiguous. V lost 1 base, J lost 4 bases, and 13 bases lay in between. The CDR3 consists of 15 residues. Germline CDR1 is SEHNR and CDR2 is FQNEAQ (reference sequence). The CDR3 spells CASSLGRGRPTEAFF. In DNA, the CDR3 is TGTGCCAGCAGCTTAGGGCGTGGACGGCCCACTGAAGCTTTCTTT.

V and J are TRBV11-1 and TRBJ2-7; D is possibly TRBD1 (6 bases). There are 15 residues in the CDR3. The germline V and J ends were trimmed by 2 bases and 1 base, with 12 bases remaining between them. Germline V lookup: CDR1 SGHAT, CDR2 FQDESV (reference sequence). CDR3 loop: CASSLLRGSSYEQYF. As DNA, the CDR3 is TGTGCCAGCAGCTTACTCAGGGGCAGTTCCTACGAGCAGTACTTC.